The rows below give T cell receptor beta chains drawn from one sample of a study of cytomegalovirus exposure and HLA in healthy donors. Some clones are missing from TCRdb's copy, which holds only in-frame ones; the method was immunoSEQ multiplex PCR. The sample records under 400,000 clones, roughly 86% being singletons. What was sequenced was PBMCs. These receptors were collected from a man aged 30 to 39 in good health and CMV-seronegative. The CDR3 runs from the conserved cysteine through the conserved F or W.

13 | TRBJ1-1 | TRBV9 | CASSDEMNTEAFF
17 | TRBJ2-3 | TRBV9 | CASSVDLAGGPTDTQYF
15 | TRBJ1-3 | TRBV4-1 | CASSQVYTTGNTIYF
17 | TRBJ2-1 | TRBV7-7 | CASSLGKLRTENNEQFF
15 | TRBJ2-6 | TRBV6-6 | CASSQTGPGANVLTF
16 | TRBJ1-6 | TRBV2 | CASSEQRSSYNSPLHF
15 | TRBJ1-2 | TRBV5-6 | CASSRDMMGHYGYTF
15 | TRBJ2-7 | TRBV27 | CASASPQGVIDEQYF
15 | TRBJ1-5 | TRBV11-2 | CASSFSMGAYQPQHF
14 | TRBJ2-7 | TRBV9 | CASSVRSGGAEQYF
20 | TRBJ2-2 | TRBV7-6 | CASSLDKGLAGASRAGELFF
16 | TRBJ1-1 | TRBV7-2 | CASSLEGRRGRTEAFF
16 | TRBJ2-3 | TRBV5-1 | CASSLAPPRATDTQYF
15 | TRBJ2-7 | TRBV4-1 | CASSPLGQGSYEQYF
16 | TRBJ1-3 | TRBV15 | CATSRGNRGTGNTIYF
18 | TRBJ1-5 | TRBV19 | CASSIDRGGQGRGQPQHF
15 | TRBJ1-5 | TRBV5-1 | CASSLAWGLGQPQHF
14 | TRBJ1-5 | TRBV6-5 | CASRPTGVRQPQHF
16 | TRBJ2-6 | TRBV4-3 | CASSPLSAYGANVLTF
14 | TRBJ2-5 | TRBV27 | CASSLRGAGETQYF
15 | TRBJ2-3 | TRBV11-2 | CASSPDRSKHRAQYF
16 | TRBJ2-3 | TRBV5-1 | CATRDGAGLSTDTQYF
16 | TRBJ2-7 | TRBV6-4 | CASSDLGLAGIYEQYF
16 | TRBJ1-2 | TRBV27 | CASSPQVGGRRYGYTF
13 | TRBJ1-2 | TRBV9 | CASSVGQNYGYTF
15 | TRBJ1-3 | TRBV11-2 | CASSSPGWDGNTIYF
16 | TRBJ2-3 | TRBV7-9 | CASSSPTSDYTDTQYF
12 | TRBJ2-1 | TRBV7-9 | CASSVTGIEQFF
15 | TRBJ1-6 | TRBV11-2 | CASSLETGNNSPLHF
15 | TRBJ2-3 | TRBV11-2 | CASSLVRGGTDTQYF
16 | TRBJ2-2 | TRBV6-1 | CASSVLQGARTGELFF
14 | TRBJ1-3 | TRBV10-1 | CASSSAYSGNTIYF
15 | TRBJ2-7 | TRBV18 | CASSPRQDNTYEQYF
16 | TRBJ2-3 | TRBV7-9 | CASSRRGQGSTDTQYF
16 | TRBJ2-1 | TRBV4-1 | CASSPRPRESRDEQFF
13 | TRBJ2-2 | TRBV9 | CASSTRAPGELFF
16 | TRBJ2-2 | TRBV18 | CASSPILPGEGGELFF
15 | TRBJ1-5 | TRBV7-8 | CASSLATGGRQPQHF
19 | TRBJ2-2 | TRBV19 | CASSNRPYVQGRSTGELFF
18 | TRBJ2-2 | TRBV9 | CASSVFSGSGFNTGELFF
16 | TRBJ2-3 | TRBV30 | CAWGTSGGLGVDTQYF
16 | TRBJ2-1 | TRBV12-2 | CASRLVLAGGSHEQFF
12 | TRBJ1-2 | TRBV7-9 | CASTAQGAGYTF
13 | TRBJ1-1 | TRBV30 | CAWTTSLNTEAFF
11 | TRBJ1-1 | TRBV18 | CASSRQLEAFF
18 | TRBJ1-5 | TRBV19 | CASSPEGRWAHSNQPQHF
14 | TRBJ2-3 | TRBV28 | CASSLTVSADTQYF
16 | TRBJ1-1 | TRBV7-8 | CASSLVQGWMNTEAFF
13 | TRBJ1-2 | TRBV30 | CAWSVGQGWGYTF
15 | TRBJ2-6 | TRBV13 | CASSPTGFGANVLTF